This T cell receptor (beta chain) was observed in a study of blood T cell repertoires in COVID-19. Study-level information: The United States, Italy and Spain provided the acute and convalescent COVID-19 samples.

This clone appeared a single time. Original processing methods: Reference gene primer amplification gave estimated nucleated cell counts. TCRdb's table, derived via immunoSEQ multiplex PCR, lists solely in-frame clones and lacks some. V, J and clone size reflect that table, while D and trimming were determined from the DNA. The sample has under 450,000 clones; roughly four fifths are singletons. Germline CDR1 is MNHNY and CDR2 is SVGAGI (reference sequence). This CDR3 region has 14 residues. V lost 0 bases and J lost 1, with 6 bases in between. Sequences were obtained from peripheral blood. The V call is TRBV6-6, the J call TRBJ2-5, with D tentatively TRBD1 (6 bases). The source of this sequence is a human donor with acute or convalescent COVID-19. The donor label of this sample is uncertain. CDR3 sequence (DNA): TGTGCCAGCAGTTACTCGGGGGCCCAAGAGACCCAGTACTTC. It encodes CASSYSGAQETQYF.